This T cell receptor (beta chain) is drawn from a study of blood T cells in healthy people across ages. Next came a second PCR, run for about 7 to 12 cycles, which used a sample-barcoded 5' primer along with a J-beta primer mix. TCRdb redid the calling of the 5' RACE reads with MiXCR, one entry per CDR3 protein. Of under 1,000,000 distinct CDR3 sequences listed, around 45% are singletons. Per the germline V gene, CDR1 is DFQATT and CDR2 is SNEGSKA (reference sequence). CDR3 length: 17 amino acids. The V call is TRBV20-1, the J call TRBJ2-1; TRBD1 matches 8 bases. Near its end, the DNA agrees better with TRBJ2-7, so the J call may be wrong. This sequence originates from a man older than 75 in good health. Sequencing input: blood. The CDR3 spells CSASGQGGDLLYNEQYF. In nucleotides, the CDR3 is TGCAGTGCTAGTGGACAGGGTGGAGATCTTCTGTACAATGAGCAGTACTTC.